Each of the 21 T cell receptor beta chains below was sequenced from the same sample in a study of T-cell reconstitution after alpha-beta-depleted transplantation in children. This sample's TCRbeta library carried unique molecular identifier barcodes. In TCRdb, the PCR reads were re-called with MiXCR into one record per CDR3 protein. The sample lists around 100,000 distinct CDR3 sequences; 10% were seen once. The specimen comprised PBMCs, sampled before TCRalphabeta/CD19-depleted stem cell transplant. Receptors were obtained from a boy younger than 10 with acute lymphoblastic leukemia, due to receive a stem cell transplant.

There are a few counts of this clonotype. The chain uses TRBV13 and TRBJ2-7, with 8 bases that match TRBD2. The CDR3 runs to 14 residues. The V and J ends lost 5 bases and 4 bases, in that order; junction bases with no gene match: 7. Germline CDR1 reads PRHDT; CDR2 reads FYEKMQ (reference sequence). The CDR3 region has the DNA TGTGCCAGCAGCAACGCGGGACTAGAGTACGAGCAGTACTTC. This translates into CASSNAGLEYEQYF.

This clonotype was seen at least ten times. The genes are TRBV5-1 and TRBJ2-7; D might be TRBD2 (6 bases). Germline CDR1 SGHRS, CDR2 YFSETQ. Trimming pared 4 bases from V and 4 bases from J, leaving 15 bases between. The CDR3 runs 14 residues. The CDR3 DNA reads TGCGCCAGCAGCCTCCGGGACTCACTTTACGAGCAGTACTTC. This translates into CASSLRDSLYEQYF.

This clonotype appeared a few times. The V gene is TRBV30, the J gene TRBJ1-1, with D tentatively TRBD1 (5 bases). The germline gives CDR1 GTSNPN, CDR2 SVGIG (reference sequence). With 0 bases removed from V and 1 base from J, the gap between germline ends came to 9 bases. The CDR3 extends over 14 amino acids. CDR3 in amino acids: CAWSVWGGNTEAFF. In DNA form, the CDR3 reads TGTGCCTGGAGTGTATGGGGGGGGAACACTGAAGCTTTCTTT.

The CDR3 here is CASSRRGPGGGYTF. The CDR3 DNA is TGTGCCAGCAGCCGAAGGGGGCCAGGGGGTGGCTACACCTTC. The V and J genes are TRBV5-8 and TRBJ1-2; 7 bases map to TRBD1. V lost 4 bases, J lost 7 bases, and 10 bases stayed unmatched. CDR3 length: 14 residues. Germline V gives CDR1 SGHTS, CDR2 YDEGEE.

CDR3 protein: CASSHSDANTGELFF. The CDR3 DNA reads as TGTGCCAGCAGCCACAGCGACGCGAACACCGGGGAGCTGTTTTTT. The chain employs TRBV4-2 and TRBJ2-2, with no clear D. In germline, CDR1 is LGHNA, CDR2 YNFKEQ. Deletions cut 3 bases from V and 0 bases from J, with 8 bases between. This CDR3 is built from 15 residues.

In its sample, this clonotype was seen many times. The genes are TRBV10-3 and TRBJ1-5, with D unresolved. Trimming removed 10 bases from V and 9 bases from J, with 19 bases in between. CDR1 and CDR2 from the germline V gene are ENHRY and SYGVKD. The CDR3 length is 13 residues. CDR3 region: CATRAGPGLPQHF. The CDR3 DNA is TGTGCCACCCGTGCCGGGCCCGGTTTGCCCCAGCATTTT.

This clonotype was counted only a few times. The CDR3 DNA follows: TGTGCCAGCAGTTACGGGGCCTCCCTGGGACAGGGGACCGGGGAGCTGTTTTTT. It yields the protein CASSYGASLGQGTGELFF. The rearrangement joins TRBV6-5 to TRBJ2-2; TRBD1 matches at 10 bases. The CDR3 is 18 amino acids. V trimming: 2 bases; J trimming: 5 bases; junction bases outside the gene matches: 11. The germline V gene has CDR1 MNHEY and CDR2 SVGAGI.

There are a few counts of this clonotype. This sequence joins TRBV6-5 and TRBJ2-7; D unclear. Germline V lookup: CDR1 MNHEY, CDR2 SVGAGI. The CDR3 has 14 residues. Trimming cost V 0 bases and J 3 bases, with 9 bases left between them. The DNA of the CDR3 is TGTGCCAGCAGTTACTCTGGCCGAGGCTACGAGCAGTACTTC. Translated, it gives CASSYSGRGYEQYF.

In this sample, this clonotype turned up many times. V usage is TRBV20-1 and J usage is TRBJ2-3, with D maybe TRBD1 (6 bases). The CDR3 length is 15 residues. V was cut by 0 bases and J by 4 bases, with 14 bases left in between. In germline, CDR1 is DFQATT, CDR2 SNEGSKA (reference sequence). CDR3 DNA sequence: TGCAGTGCTAGAGATAGGCCCTGGGGGCCAGATACGCAGTATTTT. It translates to CSARDRPWGPDTQYF.

This clonotype came up many times. This chain joins TRBV12-3 or TRBV12-4 and TRBJ2-1, with TRBD2 matching 16 bases. The CDR3 is made up of 16 amino acids. V gave up 9 bases and J gave up 9 bases; unmatched junction bases: 11. CDR3 coding DNA: TGTGCCAGTGCCCCGGGGACTAGCGGGAGGGCCATTGAGCAGTTCTTC. Its translation is CASAPGTSGRAIEQFF.

The chain links TRBV29-1 to TRBJ2-7; no clear D. With 6 bases removed from V and 0 bases from J, the gap between germline ends came to 9 bases. This CDR3 is built from 12 residues. Germline assignment: CDR1 SQVTM and CDR2 ANQGSEA. CDR3 sequence (DNA): TGCAGCGTCTATGCGAGCTCCTACGAGCAGTACTTC. It codes for CSVYASSYEQYF.

This clonotype was observed a few times. This chain links TRBV5-1 with TRBJ1-2, with D possibly matching TRBD1 (6 bases). This CDR3 has 17 residues. With 4 bases removed from V and 8 bases from J, the gap between germline ends came to 27 bases. In germline, CDR1 is SGHRS, CDR2 YFSETQ. CDR3 DNA: TGCGCCAGCAGCCGGAATAGAGGAATGGACAGCCAAGCGGGCTACACCTTC. It translates to CASSRNRGMDSQAGYTF.

This clonotype appeared a few times. V usage is TRBV5-1 and J usage is TRBJ2-5; D is possibly TRBD1 or TRBD2 (5 bases each). The CDR3 extends over 13 amino acids. V lost 7 bases and J lost 2, with 12 bases in between. Germline CDR1 and CDR2: SGHRS and YFSETQ. In DNA, the CDR3 is TGCGCCAGCCACGGGACCGTACAAGAGACCCAGTACTTC. This codes for CASHGTVQETQYF.

This clonotype was detected a few times. The V gene is TRBV7-6, the J gene TRBJ2-7; 9 bases match TRBD2. J gave up 0 bases and V 5 bases, and 5 bases lay outside the gene matches. The germline CDR1 and CDR2 sequences are SGHVS and FNYEAQ. CDR3 size: 15 residues. As DNA, the CDR3 is TGTGCCAGCAGCCTCAGCGGGAGGAGCTCCTACGAGCAGTACTTC. This codes for CASSLSGRSSYEQYF.

This clonotype was counted between two and nine times. The chain combines TRBV12-3 or TRBV12-4 with TRBJ1-1; TRBD1 is a possible D gene (5 bases). CDR3 length: 14 residues. V dropped 2 bases and J dropped 10 bases, with 17 bases sitting between them. The DNA of the CDR3 is TGTGCCAGCAGTTTATCCGGGGCAGTTCGGCGAGCTTTCTTT. Translating gives CASSLSGAVRRAFF.

In this sample, this clonotype turned up a few times. The chain has TRBV27 and TRBJ2-7, with 11 positions matching TRBD2. The germline V gene has CDR1 MNHEY and CDR2 SMNVEV (reference sequence). This CDR3 spans 15 amino acids. The junction had 7 bases not matched to a gene; V was cut back by 6 bases and J by 3 bases. The CDR3 protein is CASSQGTSGDYEQYF. CDR3 nucleotide sequence: TGTGCCAGCAGCCAAGGGACTAGCGGAGACTACGAGCAGTACTTC.

The chain carries TRBV24-1 and TRBJ1-2, with D possibly TRBD1 on 6 matching bases. The CDR3 has 16 residues. V was clipped by 3 bases and J by 5 bases, with 18 bases between them. CDR1 and CDR2 (germline): KGHDR, SFDVKD. CDR3 nucleotides: TGTGCCACCAGTGATCCCAGGTCGGGGGGCTCGTATGGCTACACCTTC. Protein sequence: CATSDPRSGGSYGYTF.

This clonotype has more than one count but fewer than ten. V and J are TRBV18 and TRBJ2-7; no definite D call. This CDR3 comprises 16 residues. V lost 3 bases and J 0 bases, leaving 15 bases between the germline ends. Germline lookup yields CDR1 KGHSH and CDR2 LQKENI. DNA of the CDR3: TGTGCCAGCTCACCCCTGGGTGGGGAACTCTCCTACGAGCAGTACTTC. It codes for CASSPLGGELSYEQYF.

This clonotype appeared a few times. This chain connects TRBV11-3 to TRBJ2-3, with TRBD2 identical over 9 bases. Germline-derived CDR1 and CDR2 are SGHNT and YENEEA. The CDR3 consists of 15 residues. The V and J ends lost 5 bases and 0 bases, in that order; junction bases with no gene match: 3. The CDR3 coding sequence is TGTGCCAGCAGCCATAGCGGGAGAAGCACAGATACGCAGTATTTT. This translates into CASSHSGRSTDTQYF.

This clonotype was observed many times. V usage is TRBV6-5 and J usage is TRBJ2-7, with 9 positions matching TRBD2. Germline CDR1 and CDR2: MNHEY and SVGAGI. V was clipped by 1 base and J by 0 bases; unmatched bases: 1. The CDR3 runs 15 residues. CDR3 DNA: TGTGCCAGCAGTTACTATAGCGGGAGCTCCTACGAGCAGTACTTC. Its protein is CASSYYSGSSYEQYF.

This clonotype was seen a few times. The chain uses TRBV7-9 and TRBJ2-7; 8 bases fit TRBD2. V lost 2 bases and J lost 3; bases outside the gene matches: 0. From germline, CDR1 is SEHNR and CDR2 FQNEAQ (reference sequence). This CDR3 is built from 13 residues. The CDR3 region is CASSLREGYEQYF. CDR3 bases: TGTGCCAGCAGCTTACGGGAGGGCTACGAGCAGTACTTC.